A single count supports the clone carrying this T cell receptor beta chain. TCRdb keeps only in-frame clones here, not all; method: immunoSEQ multiplex PCR. The repertoire has tens of thousands of clones, roughly 94% of them found once; the top ten carry 3.5% to 4%. The sample is drawn from a study of control samples from healthy donors and cancer patients. V gave up 1 base and J gave up 8 bases; unmatched junction bases: 2. Per germline, CDR1 LNHDA and CDR2 SQIVND (reference sequence). The length of the CDR3 is 15 residues. The rearrangement joins TRBV19 to TRBJ2-1, with 13 bases that match TRBD2. This clonotype originated in a man aged 25-40 years in good health. The sample consisted of blood. Here the CDR3 reads CASSIGLAGGHEQFF. CDR3 nucleotide sequence: TGTGCCAGTAGTATAGGACTAGCGGGAGGTCATGAGCAGTTCTTC.